These 28 T cell receptor beta chains were all obtained from the same sample, sequenced in a study of blood T cells in healthy people across ages (dated by TCRdb to 2015 to 2017). The protocol used for the library was 5' RACE. Sequencing instrument: Illumina HiSeq 2500. A second roughly 6 to 12 cycle PCR used a sample-barcoded 5' primer and a J-beta primer mix. TCRdb reprocessed the public reads (quality trimming at Q25 with fastp, clone calling with MiXCR) and kept in-frame beta chains. Rows with one shared CDR3 protein collapse into an entry with the most common genes and DNA. The sample data list 700,000 or so distinct CDR3 sequences, and approximately 22% of these were observed just once. Roughly a fifth of the sample goes to the ten largest clones. The source material was blood. The receptor source for this set is a man aged 70-80 years in good health.

Notes on this clonotype: The missing conserved phenylalanine or tryptophan at the end of this CDR3 makes a read error likely. The limits of the CDR3 on the DNA are not certain, so only TCRdb's listed CDR3 is given. The V call is TRBV12-3 or TRBV12-4, the J call TRBJ2-3. The CDR3 has 13 residues if both end residues are counted. CDR3: CASSLAGTDTEYS.

The chain recombines TRBV15 with TRBJ1-4; D ambiguous. The CDR3 has 14 amino acids. In germline, CDR1 is LNHNV, CDR2 YYDKDF (reference sequence). Trimming took off 9 bases at V and 8 bases at J, with 19 bases between the two ends. CDR3 protein: CATSLNVPGEKLFF. CDR3 nucleotide sequence: TGTGCCACAAGCCTTAACGTCCCTGGGGAAAAACTGTTTTTT.

Notes on this clonotype: A junction boundary mismatches the germline segment, possibly from a read error. The gene calls are TRBV29-1 and TRBJ2-3; D might be TRBD1 (5 bases). CDR3 size: 13 residues. From germline, CDR1 is SQVTM and CDR2 ANQGSEA. The CDR3 region is CSVRADGTDTQYF. In DNA form, the CDR3 reads TGCAGCGTCAGGGCTGATGGCACAGATACGCAGTACTTT.

This clonotype has just a few counts. The chain uses TRBV20-1 and TRBJ2-6, with D possibly TRBD2 on 5 matching bases. Germline V gene sequence: CDR1 DFQATT, CDR2 SNEGSKA (reference sequence). Trimming removed 2 bases at V and 0 bases at J, with 14 bases between. This CDR3 region has 17 residues. The CDR3: CSARTPGSLSGANVLTF. Written as DNA, the CDR3 is TGCAGTGCTAGAACCCCGGGAAGCCTCTCTGGGGCCAACGTCCTGACTTTC.

This rearrangement joins TRBV12-3 or TRBV12-4 to TRBJ2-2, with a tentative D call TRBD2 (5 bases). CDR3 length equals 13 residues. V lost 4 bases, J lost 7 bases, and 10 bases lay in between. The CDR3 is CASSSLVLGELFF. The CDR3 bases are TGTGCCAGCAGTTCACTAGTCCTCGGGGAGCTGTTTTTT.

This clonotype was seen once. The genes are TRBV28 and TRBJ1-6; D is undetermined. Trimming removed 4 bases from V and 7 bases from J, with 11 bases in between. The CDR3 has 14 amino acids. Germline values: CDR1 MDHEN, CDR2 SYDVKM. The CDR3 DNA is TGTGCCAGCAGTTGGACCGAGCTCAATTCACCCCTCCACTTT. This codes for CASSWTELNSPLHF.

The chain carries TRBV27 and TRBJ2-5; TRBD2 matches at 10 bases. The tail of the sequence fits TRBJ2-1 better, so the J call may be wrong. The CDR3 covers 17 residues. The V gene's germline CDR1 is MNHEY and CDR2 SMNVEV (reference sequence). The DNA of the CDR3 is TGTGCCAGCAAGGCCCGCACAGGACTAGCGGCCTACAATGAGCAGTTCTTC. Its protein product is CASKARTGLAAYNEQFF.

The chain joins TRBV28 to TRBJ1-5, with 9 bases aligning to TRBD1. This CDR3 region has 15 residues. Germline CDR1 and CDR2: MDHEN and SYDVKM. J was trimmed by 9 bases and V by 7 bases; bases with no gene match: 13. The DNA of the CDR3 is TGTGCCAGCAATATACTCACAGGGGGCATGGGGCCCCAGCATTTT. It encodes CASNILTGGMGPQHF.

This clonotype occurred once. The rearrangement links TRBV5-1 to TRBJ2-1; D not certain. Germline V gene sequence: CDR1 SGHRS, CDR2 YFSETQ. Trimming left V 0 bases short and J 8 bases short, with 9 bases between. The length of the CDR3 is 13 residues. CDR3 sequence (DNA): TGCGCCAGCAGCTTGGCCTTGGGCCATGAGCAGTTCTTC. This translates into CASSLALGHEQFF.

As for this clonotype: At one end the junction does not follow the germline gene, possibly because of a read error. The genes are TRBV20-1 and TRBJ1-4; 10 bases align to TRBD1. The CDR3 spans 12 residues. Germline CDR1 reads DFQATT; CDR2 reads SNEGSKA (reference sequence). CDR3 bases: TGCAGTGCTTGGGACAGGGGCCCATTCGGCGTTTTT. It encodes CSAWDRGPFGVF.

This chain links TRBV6-9 with TRBJ2-5; 7 bases fit TRBD2. The J call may be wrong; the DNA end is better matched by TRBJ2-1. Germline-derived CDR1 and CDR2 are MNHGY and SVAAGI. The CDR3 runs to 16 residues. The CDR3 sequence: CASTIGSAGAHGEQFF. The CDR3 DNA reads TGTGCCAGCACTATAGGATCGGCGGGAGCCCACGGTGAGCAGTTCTTC.

The chain has TRBV27 and TRBJ2-3, with D uncertain. The length of the CDR3 is 13 residues. Deletions cut 4 bases from V and 3 bases from J, with 8 bases between. Germline values: CDR1 MNHEY, CDR2 SMNVEV (reference sequence). The CDR3 region has the DNA TGTGCCAGCAGTTGGGGTAAGACAGATACGCAGTATTTT. It specifies CASSWGKTDTQYF.

The chain uses TRBV20-1 and TRBJ1-6; no definite D call. With 3 bases removed from V and 3 bases from J, the gap between germline ends came to 12 bases. CDR3 length: 15 residues. Germline CDR1 reads DFQATT; CDR2 reads SNEGSKA (reference sequence). The CDR3 sequence: CSASRRTFYNSPLHF. DNA of the CDR3: TGCAGTGCTAGTCGCCGGACGTTCTATAATTCACCCCTCCACTTT.

This clonotype appeared a few times. The junction differs from germline at one of its ends, possibly a read error. The J gene is TRBJ2-1, the V gene TRBV11-2, with 12 bases identical to TRBD1. CDR3 length: 16 residues. The germline V gene encodes CDR1 SGHAT and CDR2 FQNNGV. In nucleotides, the CDR3 is TGTGCCGGCAGCCTCACCTCGGGACAGGGGGCAACTGAGCAGTTCTTC. This sequence encodes CAGSLTSGQGATEQFF.

This clonotype has just a few counts. V is TRBV12-3 or TRBV12-4 and J is TRBJ1-3; D is unresolved. There are 16 residues in the CDR3. V lost 2 bases and J lost 1, with 12 bases in between. The CDR3 loop reads CASSLYGSSSGNTIYF. The CDR3 DNA sequence: TGTGCCAGCAGTTTATACGGGTCTAGTTCTGGAAACACCATATATTTT.

The chain carries TRBV5-1 and TRBJ2-7; maybe TRBD2 (5 bases). V lost 7 bases and J lost 0, with 14 bases in between. Germline V lookup: CDR1 SGHRS, CDR2 YFSETQ. The CDR3 sequence is 14 residues long. CDR3 bases: TGCGCCAGCCAAAAGGACTTAACCTCCTACGAGCAGTACTTC. Translated, it gives CASQKDLTSYEQYF.

This clonotype is a singleton in its sample. DNA of the CDR3: TGCAGTGCTAGCTCCGTGAACACTGAAGCTTTCTTT. Translated: CSASSVNTEAFF. The genes are TRBV20-1 and TRBJ1-1; D gene unclear. Germline CDR1 and CDR2: DFQATT and SNEGSKA (reference sequence). The germline V and J ends were trimmed by 3 bases and 0 bases, with 5 bases remaining between them. The CDR3 runs 12 residues.

The chain recombines TRBV7-2 with TRBJ1-2; no reliable D call. Germline loops: CDR1 SGHTA, CDR2 FQGNSA. Trimming removed 5 bases from V and 6 bases from J, with 16 bases in between. The CDR3 runs 14 residues. The CDR3 coding sequence is TGTGCCAGCAGCCCTGACTCGAGGACCCATGGCTACACCTTC. Amino acids: CASSPDSRTHGYTF.

This clonotype turned up a few times. This chain connects TRBV10-3 to TRBJ2-3, with D unclear. CDR3 length: 13 amino acids. Trimming removed 2 bases from V and 0 bases from J, with 3 bases in between. From germline, CDR1 is ENHRY and CDR2 SYGVKD. CDR3: CAISEESTDTQYF. The DNA for the CDR3 is TGTGCCATCAGTGAGGAGAGCACAGATACGCAGTATTTT.

The chain recombines TRBV12-3 or TRBV12-4 with TRBJ1-1; D is perhaps TRBD1 (5 bases). This CDR3 has 14 residues. V was trimmed by 5 bases and J by 6 bases, leaving 16 bases between them. CDR3 sequence: CASSAVVRGAEAFF. DNA for the CDR3: TGTGCCAGCAGTGCTGTTGTGAGGGGCGCTGAAGCTTTCTTT.

The chain carries TRBV20-1 and TRBJ1-1, with a possible D match to TRBD1 (6 bases). V lost 3 bases, J lost 1 base, and 15 bases lay in between. CDR1 is DFQATT, CDR2 SNEGSKA, per germline (reference sequence). The CDR3 totals 15 residues. DNA for the CDR3: TGCAGTGCTAGGGGGACAAGGACTCAGAACACTGAAGCTTTCTTT. Its translation is CSARGTRTQNTEAFF.

The chain employs TRBV4-2 and TRBJ1-6; perhaps TRBD1 as D (5 bases). Germline V gene sequence: CDR1 LGHNA, CDR2 YNFKEQ. Trimming removed 0 bases from V and 8 bases from J, with 8 bases in between. The CDR3 extends over 14 amino acids. As DNA, the CDR3 is TGTGCCAGCAGCCAAGACAGGGAGTATTCACCCCTCCACTTT. Encoded protein: CASSQDREYSPLHF.

This clonotype was recorded a few times. The J gene is TRBJ2-5, the V gene TRBV20-1, with 7 bases matching TRBD1. The germline gives CDR1 DFQATT, CDR2 SNEGSKA (reference sequence). The V and J ends lost 5 bases and 5 bases, in that order; junction bases with no gene match: 14. The CDR3 extends over 15 amino acids. DNA for the CDR3: TGCAGTGCTGAAGACAGGGCAAGGAGACAGGAGACCCAGTACTTC. Its translation is CSAEDRARRQETQYF.

This clonotype was observed a few times. The rearrangement joins TRBV10-3 to TRBJ1-1, with D perhaps matching TRBD1 (6 bases). Per the germline V gene, CDR1 is ENHRY and CDR2 is SYGVKD. The CDR3 is 14 residues long. Trimming took off 5 bases at V and 2 bases at J, with 12 bases between the two ends. CDR3 sequence (DNA): TGTGCCATCAGTACCGACAGGACCAACACTGAAGCTTTCTTT. It specifies CAISTDRTNTEAFF.

Only a few counts were recorded for this clonotype. The V call is TRBV7-2, the J call TRBJ2-4; D is perhaps TRBD2 (6 bases). Germline CDR1 is SGHTA and CDR2 is FQGNSA. CDR3 length: 16 amino acids. With 3 bases removed from V and 0 bases from J, the gap between germline ends came to 12 bases. CDR3 sequence reads: CASSFGGSIAKNIQYF. CDR3 DNA: TGTGCCAGCAGCTTTGGGGGGTCGATAGCCAAAAACATTCAGTACTTC.

CDR3 residues: CAWSVGGRFYGYTF. Here the CDR3 DNA reads TGTGCCTGGAGTGTAGGCGGCAGGTTCTATGGCTACACCTTC. The rearrangement uses TRBV30 and TRBJ1-2; D not resolved. The CDR3 runs to 14 residues. V shed 0 bases and J shed 4 bases, with 12 bases lying between them. Per germline, CDR1 GTSNPN and CDR2 SVGIG (reference sequence).

This clonotype showed up just a few times. The chain has TRBV5-5 and TRBJ1-6; D uncertain. This CDR3 spans 15 amino acids. Trimming removed 0 bases at V and 7 bases at J, with 11 bases between. Germline assignment: CDR1 SGHKS and CDR2 YYEKEE (reference sequence). CDR3 sequence reads: CASSLGPIGNSPLHF. The CDR3 coding sequence is TGTGCCAGCAGCTTGGGACCGATAGGGAATTCACCCCTCCACTTT. Based on the CDR3 plus reference TRBV5-5 and TRBJ1-6, the full variable domain is DAGVTQSPTHLIKTRGQQVTLRCSPISGHKSVSWYQQVLGQGPQFIFQYYEKEERGRGNFPDRFSARQFPNYSSELNVNALLLGDSALYLCASSLGPIGNSPLHFGNGTRLTVT.

This chain uses TRBV29-1 with TRBJ2-2, with D possibly TRBD2 on 6 matching bases. The V end was cut by 0 bases, the J end by 5 bases, with 13 bases between. Germline V gene data show CDR1 as SQVTM and CDR2 as ANQGSEA. This CDR3 spans 15 amino acids. CDR3 nucleotide sequence: TGCAGCGTTGAAGATCTCCTGGGGGGAACCGGGGAGCTGTTTTTT. This sequence encodes CSVEDLLGGTGELFF.